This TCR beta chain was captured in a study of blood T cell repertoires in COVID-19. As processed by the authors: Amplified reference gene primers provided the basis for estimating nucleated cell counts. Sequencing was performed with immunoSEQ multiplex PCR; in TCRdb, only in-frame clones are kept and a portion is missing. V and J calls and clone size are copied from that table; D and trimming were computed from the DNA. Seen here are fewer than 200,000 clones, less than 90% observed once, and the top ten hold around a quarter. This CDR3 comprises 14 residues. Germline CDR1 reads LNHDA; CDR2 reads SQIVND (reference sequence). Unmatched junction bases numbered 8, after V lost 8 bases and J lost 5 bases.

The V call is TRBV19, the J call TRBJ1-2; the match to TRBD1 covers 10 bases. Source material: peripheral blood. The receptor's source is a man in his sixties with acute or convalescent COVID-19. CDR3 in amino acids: CASWTGGLLYGYTF. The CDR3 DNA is TGTGCCAGTTGGACAGGGGGGTTACTATATGGCTACACCTTC.